Each of the 15 T cell receptor beta chains below was sequenced from the same sample in a study of cytomegalovirus exposure and HLA in healthy donors. Use of 60 Vbeta and 13 Jbeta primers characterized the PCR. Sequenced by immunoSEQ multiplex PCR; TCRdb stores in-frame clones only, minus some. Of more than 85,000 clones in the sample, around 75% are singletons; the top ten hold over 12%. Sequences were obtained from PBMCs. These receptors all come from a male donor in good health and CMV-seropositive.

The rearrangement joins TRBV6-1 to TRBJ1-5; unclear D gene. V was trimmed by 4 bases and J by 0 bases, leaving 13 bases between them. CDR3 length: 16 amino acids. CDR1 is MNHNS and CDR2 is SASEGT in the germline V gene. The CDR3 loop is CASSGPGTDSNQPQHF. The DNA for the CDR3 is TGTGCCAGCAGTGGCCCGGGAACGGATAGCAATCAGCCCCAGCATTTT.

This clone was seen more than once but under ten times. The J gene is TRBJ1-2, the V gene TRBV6-1; 8 bases match TRBD1. With V trimmed by 4 bases and J by 6 bases, 4 bases remained unmatched. The CDR3 extends over 13 amino acids. CDR1 MNHNS and CDR2 SASEGT come from the germline V gene. CDR3 region: CASSAGGLDGYTF. The CDR3, as DNA: TGTGCCAGCAGTGCAGGGGGCCTGGATGGCTACACCTTC.

J is TRBJ2-5 and V is TRBV7-6, with D possibly matching TRBD2 (6 bases). Germline CDR1 SGHVS, CDR2 FNYEAQ. Trimming removed 4 bases from V and 4 bases from J, with 16 bases in between. This CDR3 has 15 residues. CDR3 DNA: TGTGCCAGCAGCTACCCATACGGGGGTATAGAGACCCAGTACTTC. It codes for CASSYPYGGIETQYF. Complete variable domain (other parts from reference TRBV7-6 and TRBJ2-5): GAGVSQSPRYKVTKRGQDVALRCDPISGHVSLYWYRQALGQGPEFLTYFNYEAQQDKSGLPNDRFSAERPEGSISTLTIQRTEQRDSAMYRCASSYPYGGIETQYFGPGTRLLVL.

DNA for the CDR3: TGTGCAAGTCGCGACCCACGGCGGTTAGGCTACACCTTC. It yields the protein CASRDPRRLGYTF. The chain links TRBV12-2 to TRBJ1-2. TRBV12-2 is classified as a pseudogene. The CDR3 length is 13 residues.

The chain couples TRBV7-8 to TRBJ1-1, with D tentatively TRBD1 (6 bases). Trimming took 6 bases from V and 0 from J, leaving 14 bases between them. Germline assignment: CDR1 SGHVS and CDR2 FQNEAQ. The CDR3 contains 15 residues. The CDR3 DNA sequence: TGTGCCAGCAGTTTCATTGGACAGATGAACACTGAAGCTTTCTTT. Translating it yields CASSFIGQMNTEAFF.

CDR3 sequence reads: CAWSNGFAQPQHF. CDR3 sequence (DNA): TGTGCCTGGAGTAACGGGTTTGCTCAGCCCCAGCATTTT. The chain employs TRBV30 and TRBJ1-5; D remains unclear. CDR1 is GTSNPN, CDR2 SVGIG, per germline (reference sequence). V was cut by 2 bases and J by 6 bases, with 11 bases left in between. CDR3 size: 13 residues.

The chain combines TRBV25-1 with TRBJ1-5; 8 bases are a match to TRBD1. V lost 3 bases to trimming and J lost 7 bases; unmatched junction nucleotides: 2. CDR1 is MGHDK, CDR2 SYGVNS, per germline. CDR3 length equals 13 residues. CDR3: CASSETGDQPQHF. The CDR3 DNA reads TGTGCCAGCAGTGAGACAGGGGACCAGCCCCAGCATTTT.

This sequence joins TRBV2 and TRBJ2-3, with 8 positions matching TRBD1. The CDR3 contains 14 residues. Unmatched junction bases numbered 3, after V lost 5 bases and J lost 2 bases. Germline assignment: CDR1 SNHLY and CDR2 FYNNEI. The CDR3 spells CASSLQGDTDTQYF. CDR3 nucleotides: TGTGCCAGCAGTCTACAGGGGGACACAGATACGCAGTATTTT.

This chain joins TRBV6-4 and TRBJ2-3, with 10 nucleotides matching TRBD1. The V gene end was trimmed by 2 bases and the J gene end by 1 base; junction bases not matched to a gene: 0. Germline V lookup: CDR1 MRHNA, CDR2 SNTAGT. The CDR3 runs to 15 residues. The CDR3 reads CASSDGTGGTDTQYF. The CDR3, as DNA: TGTGCCAGCAGTGACGGGACAGGGGGCACAGATACGCAGTATTTT.

This chain joins TRBV6-6 and TRBJ2-5, with 15 nucleotides matching TRBD2. V lost 4 bases and J lost 4; bases outside the gene matches: 1. The V gene's germline CDR1 is MNHNY and CDR2 SVGAGI (reference sequence). The CDR3 loop spans 15 amino acids. The chain's CDR3 is CASSWTSGGAETQYF. DNA of the CDR3: TGTGCCAGCAGTTGGACTAGCGGGGGGGCAGAGACCCAGTACTTC.

Only a few counts were recorded for this clone. The chain couples TRBV2 to TRBJ2-3, with D maybe TRBD2 (6 bases). CDR1 is SNHLY and CDR2 is FYNNEI in the germline V gene. V lost 6 bases to trimming and J lost 2 bases, with 12 bases between them. This CDR3 comprises 14 residues. As DNA, the CDR3 is TGTGCCAGCAGAAGGGGACTGGACACAGATACGCAGTATTTT. This encodes CASRRGLDTDTQYF.

The CDR3 DNA reads TGCAGCGTTTTAACAGGGAATCAGCCCCAGCATTTT. It encodes CSVLTGNQPQHF. The V call is TRBV29-1, the J call TRBJ1-5, with D maybe TRBD1 (6 bases). The CDR3 spans 12 residues. From germline, CDR1 is SQVTM and CDR2 ANQGSEA. Trimming pared 5 bases from V and 4 bases from J, leaving 9 bases between. The entire variable domain, with the rest obtained from reference TRBV29-1 and TRBJ1-5, is as follows: SAVISQKPSRDICQRGTSLTIQCQVDSQVTMMFWYRQQPGQSLTLIATANQGSEATYESGFVIDKFPISRPNLTFSTLTVSNMSPEDSSIYLCSVLTGNQPQHFGDGTRLSIL.

The chain carries TRBV5-4 and TRBJ2-1; 7 bases fit TRBD2. The CDR3 sequence is 13 residues long. Germline lookup yields CDR1 SGHNT and CDR2 YYREEE (reference sequence). V lost 4 bases, J lost 7 bases, and 5 bases stayed unmatched. The CDR3 loop reads CASSPRAGNEQFF. Here the CDR3 DNA reads TGTGCCAGCAGCCCTCGAGCGGGGAATGAGCAGTTCTTC.

The chain couples TRBV4-3 to TRBJ1-1; the match to TRBD1 covers 8 bases. Germline CDR1 is LGHNA and CDR2 is YSLEER. The CDR3 is 17 residues long. Unmatched junction bases numbered 8, after V lost 0 bases and J lost 2 bases. The CDR3 spells CASSQDLGDRPNTEAFF. In nucleotides, the CDR3 is TGCGCCAGCAGCCAAGATCTGGGGGACAGGCCTAACACTGAAGCTTTCTTT.

The V and J genes are TRBV5-4 and TRBJ2-1; possible D gene TRBD1, 5 bases. CDR1 is SGHNT and CDR2 is YYREEE in the germline V gene (reference sequence). This CDR3 region has 12 residues. With 2 bases removed from V and 9 bases from J, the gap between germline ends came to 9 bases. CDR3 coding DNA: TGTGCCAGCAGCTTCGACAGCAGTGAGCAGTTCTTC. This sequence encodes CASSFDSSEQFF.